This is a list of T cell receptor beta chains from one sample in a study of CD8+CD57+ T cells in acquired aplastic anemia. MiXCR, run by TCRdb on the reads, gives a single entry per CDR3 protein. The sample carries roughly 280,000 distinct CDR3 sequences, approximately 60% recorded once. Sequencing was carried out using sorted CD4+, CD8+, or CD8+CD57+ T cells (not recorded which) from PBMCs. The source of these receptors is a human donor with aplastic anemia. Both conserved end residues are part of each CDR3. The order of the fields is J gene, clone size, D gene, V gene, CDR3 protein, CDR3 DNA. The D gene is left open where the match is weak. The listing skips clone size in some rows; elsewhere it reads once, few, many or a size class.

J: TRBJ1-1; size: NA; D: NA; V: TRBV18; CDR3: CASSFGTGATNEAFF; DNA: TGTGCCAGCTCATTCGGGACGGGTGCAACTAATGAAGCTTTCTTT
J: TRBJ2-7; size: NA; D: NA; V: TRBV15; CDR3: CATSRGTTQSYEQYF; DNA: TGTGCCACCAGCAGAGGCACAACACAGTCCTACGAGCAGTACTTC
J: TRBJ2-7; size: once; D: NA; V: TRBV6-2/TRBV6-3; CDR3: CASSYGQLHPEQYF; DNA: TGTGCCAGCAGTTACGGACAGCTACACCCCGAGCAGTACTTC
J: TRBJ1-5; size: few; D: NA; V: TRBV7-3; CDR3: CASTMTENQPQHF; DNA: TGTGCCAGCACCATGACAGAAAATCAGCCCCAGCATTTT
J: TRBJ2-1; size: NA; D: NA; V: TRBV20-1; CDR3: CSARDLTEQFF; DNA: TGCAGTGCTAGAGATCTTACTGAGCAGTTCTTC
J: TRBJ1-2; size: NA; D: TRBD1; V: TRBV20-1; CDR3: CSARVPTGVHSGNTF; DNA: TGCAGTGCTAGGGTCCCGACAGGGGTCCACTCTGGAAACACCTTC
J: TRBJ2-2; size: many; D: NA; V: TRBV9; CDR3: CASTTGAAGPGELFF; DNA: TGTGCCAGCACCACCGGGGCTGCAGGGCCCGGGGAGCTGTTTTTT
J: TRBJ2-1; size: NA; D: NA; V: TRBV5-6; CDR3: CASSLFPQEEDEQFF; DNA: TGTGCCAGCAGCTTATTCCCCCAGGAGGAGGACGAGCAGTTCTTC
J: TRBJ2-7; size: NA; D: TRBD1; V: TRBV7-9; CDR3: CASSPDRAHYEQYF; DNA: TGTGCCAGCAGCCCGGACAGGGCTCACTACGAGCAGTACTTC
J: TRBJ1-3; size: NA; D: NA; V: TRBV20-1; CDR3: CSASDNSGNTIYF; DNA: TGCAGTGCTAGTGATAACTCTGGAAACACCATATATTTT
J: TRBJ1-1; size: NA; D: TRBD1; V: TRBV10-3; CDR3: CAISESGQGANPEAFF; DNA: TGTGCCATCAGTGAGTCTGGACAGGGGGCGAATCCTGAAGCTTTCTTT
J: TRBJ2-7; size: NA; D: NA; V: TRBV20-1; CDR3: CSATRTASYEQYF; DNA: TGCAGTGCTACACGGACAGCCTCCTACGAGCAGTACTTC
J: TRBJ1-2; size: NA; D: NA; V: TRBV7-9; CDR3: CASSLMSYGYTF; DNA: TGTGCCAGCAGCTTAATGAGTTATGGCTACACCTTC
J: TRBJ2-7; size: NA; D: NA; V: TRBV9; CDR3: CASSVGDNYEQYF; DNA: TGTGCCAGCAGCGTAGGGGACAACTACGAGCAGTACTTC
J: TRBJ2-3; size: NA; D: TRBD2; V: TRBV5-1; CDR3: CASSQGTSGPTGTDTQYF; DNA: TGCGCCAGCAGCCAGGGGACTAGCGGCCCTACGGGCACAGATACGCAGTATTTT
J: TRBJ2-6; size: NA; D: NA; V: TRBV20-1; CDR3: CSPGGANVLTF; DNA: TGCAGTCCAGGGGGGGCCAACGTCCTGACTTTC
J: TRBJ1-3; size: NA; D: NA; V: TRBV4-3; CDR3: CASSQGTDMISGNTIYF; DNA: TGCGCCAGCAGCCAAGGGACGGATATGATCTCTGGAAACACCATATATTTT
J: TRBJ1-5; size: many; D: NA; V: TRBV6-5; CDR3: CASSPGRSNQPQHF; DNA: TGTGCCAGCAGCCCGGGACGGAGCAATCAGCCCCAGCATTTT
J: TRBJ1-6; size: few; D: NA; V: TRBV15; CDR3: CATSRANSPLHF; DNA: TGTGCCACCAGCAGAGCCAATTCACCCCTCCACTTT
J: TRBJ1-4; size: many; D: NA; V: TRBV5-1; CDR3: CASSNTGSTNEKLFF; DNA: TGCGCCAGCAGCAACACAGGGTCTACTAATGAAAAACTGTTTTTT
J: TRBJ2-3; size: NA; D: NA; V: TRBV15; CDR3: CATSQEGASTDTQYF; DNA: TGTGCCACCAGCCAGGAGGGGGCGAGCACAGATACGCAGTATTTT
J: TRBJ1-1; size: NA; D: NA; V: TRBV10-3; CDR3: CATGARETMVTEAFF; DNA: TGTGCCACCGGTGCCCGGGAAACCATGGTCACTGAAGCTTTCTTT
J: TRBJ2-4; size: many; D: TRBD2; V: TRBV2; CDR3: CASKRTSGDALAKNIQYF; DNA: TGTGCCAGCAAGCGGACTAGCGGGGACGCCCTAGCCAAAAACATTCAGTACTTC
J: TRBJ2-7; size: NA; D: NA; V: TRBV4-1; CDR3: CASSQAGGSYEQYF; DNA: TGCGCCAGCAGCCAGGCCGGGGGCTCCTACGAGCAGTACTTC
J: TRBJ1-1; size: NA; D: NA; V: TRBV11-3; CDR3: CASSLGEGTSTEAFF; DNA: TGTGCCAGCAGCTTGGGAGAGGGGACGAGCACTGAAGCTTTCTTT
J: TRBJ1-5; size: once; D: NA; V: TRBV7-2; CDR3: CASSSSRLAQPQHF; DNA: TGTGCCAGCAGCTCCAGTCGGTTGGCTCAGCCCCAGCATTTT
J: TRBJ2-7; size: few; D: TRBD1; V: TRBV4-3; CDR3: CASSQEDRGTEQYF; DNA: TGCGCCAGCAGCCAAGAGGACAGGGGTACCGAGCAGTACTTC
J: TRBJ2-3; size: many; D: NA; V: TRBV6-1; CDR3: CASSDPGSVTDTQYF; DNA: TGTGCCAGCAGTGACCCAGGGAGTGTTACAGATACGCAGTATTTT
J: TRBJ2-7; size: NA; D: NA; V: TRBV7-2; CDR3: CASSLVGSGFEQYF; DNA: TGTGCCAGCAGCTTAGTGGGCTCGGGGTTCGAGCAGTACTTC
J: TRBJ2-2; size: NA; D: TRBD1; V: TRBV20-1; CDR3: CSARDRGQGVTGELFF; DNA: TGCAGTGCTAGAGATAGGGGACAGGGGGTAACCGGGGAGCTGTTTTTT
J: TRBJ1-2; size: NA; D: NA; V: TRBV4-1; CDR3: CASSLQGNDGYTF; DNA: TGCGCCAGCAGCCTACAGGGAAATGATGGCTACACCTTC
J: TRBJ2-5; size: NA; D: TRBD2; V: TRBV15; CDR3: CATSRLLAGGFETQYF; DNA: TGTGCCACCAGCAGGTTACTAGCGGGGGGGTTTGAGACCCAGTACTTC
J: TRBJ2-1; size: few; D: NA; V: TRBV7-3; CDR3: CASSFVQAEQFF; DNA: TGTGCCAGCAGCTTCGTTCAAGCGGAGCAGTTCTTC
J: TRBJ1-1; size: once; D: TRBD1; V: TRBV5-6; CDR3: CASSLPGQGVMNTEAFF; DNA: TGTGCCAGCAGTCTCCCGGGACAGGGGGTAATGAACACTGAAGCTTTCTTT
J: TRBJ2-5; size: NA; D: NA; V: TRBV7-9; CDR3: CASSPLALETQYF; DNA: TGTGCCAGCAGCCCCCTAGCTTTGGAGACCCAGTACTTC
J: TRBJ1-2; size: NA; D: TRBD1; V: TRBV2; CDR3: CASSETGDRGRYGYTF; DNA: TGTGCCAGCAGTGAGACGGGCGACAGGGGTCGTTATGGCTACACCTTC
J: TRBJ2-7; size: NA; D: NA; V: TRBV12-3/TRBV12-4; CDR3: CASSDPSPLKQYF; DNA: TGTGCCAGCAGTGACCCGTCTCCTCTGAAGCAGTACTTC
J: TRBJ2-7; size: once; D: TRBD2; V: TRBV20-1; CDR3: CSASRGGRDEQYF; DNA: TGCAGTGCTAGTCGGGGGGGAAGGGACGAGCAGTACTTC
J: TRBJ2-1; size: many; D: NA; V: TRBV29-1; CDR3: CSVARRGNNEQFF; DNA: TGCAGCGTTGCCAGGCGGGGTAACAATGAGCAGTTCTTC
J: TRBJ2-5; size: NA; D: NA; V: TRBV19; CDR3: CASSLGGDSQETQYF; DNA: TGTGCCAGTAGTCTAGGGGGGGACAGTCAAGAGACCCAGTACTTC
J: TRBJ2-7; size: NA; D: NA; V: TRBV7-2; CDR3: CASSLADGHEQYF; DNA: TGTGCCAGCAGCTTGGCTGACGGCCACGAGCAGTACTTC
J: TRBJ2-3; size: NA; D: NA; V: TRBV20-1; CDR3: CSASPGPSTDTQYF; DNA: TGCAGTGCAAGTCCGGGGCCCAGCACAGATACGCAGTATTTT
J: TRBJ2-7; size: many; D: TRBD1; V: TRBV9; CDR3: CASTLKWDSARRWYEQYF; DNA: TGTGCCAGCACCCTTAAATGGGACAGTGCCCGCCGATGGTACGAGCAGTACTTC
J: TRBJ1-1; size: NA; D: NA; V: TRBV20-1; CDR3: CRDNRDTEAFF; DNA: TGCAGGGATAACAGGGACACTGAAGCTTTCTTT
J: TRBJ2-3; size: few; D: NA; V: TRBV5-1; CDR3: CASSPTSTDTQYF; DNA: TGCGCCAGCAGCCCCACTAGCACAGATACGCAGTATTTT
J: TRBJ1-1; size: many; D: TRBD1; V: TRBV3-1; CDR3: CASSYGTGLGNTEAFF; DNA: TGTGCCAGCAGCTACGGGACAGGGTTGGGGAACACTGAAGCTTTCTTT
J: TRBJ2-1; size: few; D: NA; V: TRBV20-1; CDR3: CSARDPGRLVEDEQFF; DNA: TGCAGTGCTAGAGATCCCGGACGCTTGGTGGAGGATGAGCAGTTCTTC
J: TRBJ2-5; size: NA; D: TRBD2; V: TRBV24-1; CDR3: CATGTRGGEIQETQYF; DNA: TGTGCCACCGGGACTAGAGGGGGGGAAATCCAAGAGACCCAGTACTTC
J: TRBJ2-7; size: NA; D: NA; V: TRBV7-2; CDR3: CASSRPEQGFYEQYF; DNA: TGTGCCAGCAGCCGACCCGAACAGGGTTTCTACGAGCAGTACTTC
J: TRBJ2-7; size: many; D: NA; V: TRBV18; CDR3: CASSPPDATPNEQYF; DNA: TGTGCCAGCTCACCCCCGGACGCTACCCCGAACGAGCAGTACTTC
J: TRBJ2-5; size: NA; D: TRBD2; V: TRBV7-3; CDR3: CASSLNGAGGAQYF; DNA: TGTGCCAGCAGCTTAAATGGTGCCGGGGGGGCCCAGTACTTC
J: TRBJ1-5; size: few; D: NA; V: TRBV20-1; CDR3: CSVPDLTVPNQPQHF; DNA: TGCAGTGTCCCCGACCTGACGGTCCCCAATCAGCCCCAGCATTTT
J: TRBJ2-5; size: NA; D: TRBD1; V: TRBV7-6; CDR3: CASSLRDSQETQYF; DNA: TGTGCCAGCAGCCTAAGGGACAGCCAAGAGACCCAGTACTTC
J: TRBJ2-1; size: NA; D: TRBD2; V: TRBV7-2; CDR3: CASSLAPSGASTDTQFF; DNA: TGTGCCAGCAGCTTAGCGCCTAGCGGGGCCAGCACAGATACGCAGTTCTTC
J: TRBJ2-2; size: NA; D: NA; V: TRBV7-9; CDR3: CASSPSGLNTGELFF; DNA: TGTGCCAGCAGCCCCTCAGGCTTAAACACCGGGGAGCTGTTTTTT